These T cell receptor beta chains were read from a single sample in a study of cytomegalovirus exposure and HLA in healthy donors. The assay was immunoSEQ multiplex PCR, and TCRdb's table has in-frame clones only and misses some. The sample holds under 65,000 clones. The sequenced sample consisted of PBMCs. The receptors stem from a woman aged 30 to 39 in good health and CMV-seropositive. CDR3s include the opening cysteine and the closing phenylalanine or tryptophan. The D gene is left open where the match is weak.

d_call | j_call | v_call | cdr3_nt | cdr3_aa
. | TRBJ1-2 | TRBV30 | TGTGCCTGGAGTGTAACTTACAGGGAAGGTCATGGCTACACCTTC | CAWSVTYREGHGYTF
. | TRBJ1-6 | TRBV6-1 | TGTGCCAGCAGTGACCCCGGGACCTATAATTCACCCCTCCACTTT | CASSDPGTYNSPLHF
TRBD2 | TRBJ2-1 | TRBV4-1 | TGCGCCAGCAGCCATAGCGGGAGGGTAGACAATGAGCAGTTCTTC | CASSHSGRVDNEQFF
. | TRBJ1-1 | TRBV6-5 | TGTGCCAGCAGTTTGATTTTGGAGGTGAACACTGAAGCTTTCTTT | CASSLILEVNTEAFF
TRBD1 | TRBJ2-7 | TRBV4-1 | TGCGCCAGCAGCCTTACGACAGGGGACTACGAGCAGTACTTC | CASSLTTGDYEQYF
TRBD2 | TRBJ2-1 | TRBV6-5 | TGTGCCAGCAGTAACTCAGCGGGACTGAGGCAGTTCTTC | CASSNSAGLRQFF
TRBD2 | TRBJ2-1 | TRBV30 | TGTGCCTGGAGTGGGACTAGCGGGATGAGGATCAATGAGCAGTTCTTC | CAWSGTSGMRINEQFF
. | TRBJ2-7 | TRBV9 | TGTGCCAGCAGCGTGGGTTTCGCGGCCACCTACGAGCAGTACTTC | CASSVGFAATYEQYF
. | TRBJ1-5 | TRBV29-1 | TGCAGTGTCCGGACGGGGAGGGGCAATCAGCCCCAGCATTTT | CSVRTGRGNQPQHF
. | TRBJ2-2 | TRBV6-6 | TGTGCCAGCGCACCGTGGACAGCGAACACCGGGGAGCTGTTTTTT | CASAPWTANTGELFF
. | TRBJ2-7 | TRBV7-2 | TGTGCCAGCAGCTTAGTCATGTCAGGTGCCTACGAGCAGTACTTC | CASSLVMSGAYEQYF
TRBD2 | TRBJ2-1 | TRBV30 | TGTGCCTGGGGAAGACTAGCGCGTTCTAATGAGCAGTTCTTC | CAWGRLARSNEQFF
TRBD1 | TRBJ2-7 | TRBV6-1 | TGTGCCAGCACCAAGGGACAGGGTCCCTACGAGCAGTACTTC | CASTKGQGPYEQYF
TRBD1 | TRBJ2-1 | TRBV28 | TGTGCCAGCAGTTTGACAGGGGCCTACAATGAGCAGTTCTTC | CASSLTGAYNEQFF
. | TRBJ2-5 | TRBV6-1 | TGTGCCAGCCTCACTACCGGGATGGAGACCCAGTACTTC | CASLTTGMETQYF
TRBD2 | TRBJ2-3 | TRBV7-9 | TGTGCCAGCAGCCCACGTGGCGGGGGGCTTAGCACAGATACGCAGTATTTT | CASSPRGGGLSTDTQYF
. | TRBJ2-7 | TRBV7-9 | TGTGCCAGCAGCTCATTAAGCGGGTTCGAGCAGTACTTC | CASSSLSGFEQYF
TRBD2 | TRBJ2-1 | TRBV29-1 | TGCAGCGTTGACGCTAGCGGGATAGATGAGCAGTTCTTC | CSVDASGIDEQFF
. | TRBJ2-3 | TRBV2 | TGTGCCAGCAGTGAACAGGCCCCCCCCTTTAGCACAGATACGCAGTATTTT | CASSEQAPPFSTDTQYF
TRBD1 | TRBJ1-1 | TRBV25-1 | TGTGCCAGCGGACAAGGACAGGGACGTGAAGCTTTCTTT | CASGQGQGREAFF
TRBD2 | TRBJ2-7 | TRBV18 | TGTGCCAGCTCCCAGGGGAGCGGGGGCCCAACCTACGAGCAGTACTTC | CASSQGSGGPTYEQYF